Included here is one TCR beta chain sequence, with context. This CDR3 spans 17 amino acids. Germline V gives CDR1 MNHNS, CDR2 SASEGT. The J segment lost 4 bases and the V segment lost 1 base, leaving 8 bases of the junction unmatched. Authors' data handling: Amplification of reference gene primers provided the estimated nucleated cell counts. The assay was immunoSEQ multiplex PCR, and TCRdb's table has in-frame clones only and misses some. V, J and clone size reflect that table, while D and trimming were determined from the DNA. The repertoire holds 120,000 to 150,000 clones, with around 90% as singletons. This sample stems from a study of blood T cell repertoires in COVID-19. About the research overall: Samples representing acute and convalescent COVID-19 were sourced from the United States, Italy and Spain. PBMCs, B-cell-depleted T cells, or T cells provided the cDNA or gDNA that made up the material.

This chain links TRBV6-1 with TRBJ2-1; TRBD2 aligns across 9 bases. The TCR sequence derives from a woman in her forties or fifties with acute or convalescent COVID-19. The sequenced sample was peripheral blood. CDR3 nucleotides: TGTGCCAGCAGTGAAGAGGTTAGCGGGAGCCAATACAATGAGCAGTTCTTC. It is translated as CASSEEVSGSQYNEQFF.